The rows below give T cell receptor beta chains drawn from one sample of a study of breast tumors, draining lymph nodes, adjacent tissues. TCRdb reprocessed the multiplex PCR reads with MiXCR, giving one entry per CDR3 protein. The sample carries roughly 260,000 distinct CDR3 sequences, about 33% recorded once. The sequencing sample was made of axillary lymph node tissue. These receptor sequences come from a female donor with breast cancer. Some clones in this sample may be carry-over from other donors' samples. CDR3s include the opening cysteine and the closing phenylalanine or tryptophan. D genes are given only for firm matches. Clone size is not always given. Where it is, it says once, few, many or a class for expanded clones.

v_call	clone_size	j_call	d_call	cdr3_nt	cdr3_aa
TRBV12-3/TRBV12-4	many	TRBJ2-7	.	TGTGCCAGCAGTTTTGTAGCCTACGAGCAGTACTTC	CASSFVAYEQYF
TRBV11-2	many	TRBJ1-1	.	TGTGCCAGCAGCCTCCTTAGGGGCACTGAAGCTTTCTTT	CASSLLRGTEAFF
TRBV5-8	many	TRBJ2-3	.	TGTGCCAGCAGCTTGGGGCAGTGGGGAGATACGCAGTATTTT	CASSLGQWGDTQYF
TRBV10-3	.	TRBJ2-1	TRBD2	TGTGCCACCAGTCAGGGACTAGCGGGAGGCTCACCCAACAATGAGCAGTTCTTC	CATSQGLAGGSPNNEQFF
TRBV2	once	TRBJ1-3	.	TGTGCCAGCAGTGAAGGGCTTGGAAACACCATATATTTT	CASSEGLGNTIYF
TRBV29-1	.	TRBJ2-7	.	TGCAGCGTTGTTAGGGCTGGAGCGTACGAGCAGTACTTC	CSVVRAGAYEQYF
TRBV6-2/TRBV6-3	few	TRBJ1-2	TRBD1	TGTGCCAGCAGTTACGCCGCAGGGGGTGGCTATGGCTACACCTTC	CASSYAAGGGYGYTF
TRBV7-2	.	TRBJ2-7	TRBD2	TGTGCCAGCAGCTTAACTAGCGCCGAGCAGTACTTC	CASSLTSAEQYF
TRBV7-9	.	TRBJ1-3	.	TGTGCCAGCAGCTCACTGGACAGCAGAAACACCATATATTTT	CASSSLDSRNTIYF
TRBV10-2	.	TRBJ1-5	.	TGTGCCAGCTCACCAGGGCGGTTGGGCAATCAGCCCCAGCATTTT	CASSPGRLGNQPQHF
TRBV15	.	TRBJ1-6	TRBD1	TGTGCCACCAGCAGGAGACAGGGCGAGTATTCACCCCTCCACTTT	CATSRRQGEYSPLHF
TRBV6-2/TRBV6-3	.	TRBJ2-7	TRBD1	TGTGCCAGCAGGGGGGACAGGGGGCGTTTCTACGAGCAGTACTTC	CASRGDRGRFYEQYF
TRBV6-4	many	TRBJ1-3	.	TGTGCCAGCAGTCGGGAGCACGGGGGTCCGATATATTTT	CASSREHGGPIYF
TRBV7-2	many	TRBJ1-2	TRBD1	TGTGCCAGCAGCTTACATCGGACTTACCCGGACCGACAGGGAAGGCATGGCTACACCTTC	CASSLHRTYPDRQGRHGYTF
TRBV20-1	.	TRBJ2-3	TRBD2	TGCAGTGCTAGATGGGGACTAGCGGTTGATGAGCAGTATTTT	CSARWGLAVDEQYF
TRBV2	many	TRBJ2-2	TRBD2	TGTGCCAGCAGTGGATGGGGGGGTGGCACCGGGGAGCTGTTTTTT	CASSGWGGGTGELFF
TRBV9	many	TRBJ2-1	.	TGTGCCAGCACGGGGCGGGACTCCTACAATGAGCAGTTCTTC	CASTGRDSYNEQFF
TRBV12-3/TRBV12-4	many	TRBJ2-6	TRBD1	TGTGCCAGCAGCCGGGACAGATACTCTGGGGCCAACGTCCTGACTTTC	CASSRDRYSGANVLTF
TRBV7-8	.	TRBJ1-1	.	TGTGCCAGCAGCTTAAAACCGGGAGTTGAAGCTTTCTTT	CASSLKPGVEAFF
TRBV24-1	many	TRBJ2-2	.	TGTGCCACCAGTGGCGACGCCGGGGAGCTGTTTTTT	CATSGDAGELFF
TRBV5-6	.	TRBJ1-6	.	TGTGCCAGCAGCCATACACAGGGAGGGGAGCCCCTCCACTTT	CASSHTQGGEPLHF
TRBV25-1	.	TRBJ2-3	TRBD1	TGTGCCAGCAGTGAACTTATCCGGGACAGGGGATCAGATACGCAGTATTTT	CASSELIRDRGSDTQYF
TRBV10-1	many	TRBJ2-3	TRBD2	TGCGCCAGCAGTGAGGAAGGGGTAGCGGGAGGAACCCCAGATACGCAGTATTTT	CASSEEGVAGGTPDTQYF
TRBV11-3	many	TRBJ2-5	TRBD1	TGTGCCAGCAGCCCAAGCCAGGGGGCATATGAGACCCAGTACTTC	CASSPSQGAYETQYF
TRBV7-8	.	TRBJ1-4	.	TGTGCCAGCAGCCGCACCCATCGTCGGGAAAAACTGTTTTTT	CASSRTHRREKLFF
TRBV7-9	many	TRBJ2-5	TRBD1	TGTGCCAGCAGCTCCCAGGGACAGATCCAAGAGACCCAGTACTTC	CASSSQGQIQETQYF
TRBV20-1	many	TRBJ2-1	TRBD2	TGCAGTGCTCCTCAAGCAGGCGGGGGGGGAGGTGAGCAGTTCTTC	CSAPQAGGGGGEQFF
TRBV7-2	.	TRBJ2-5	.	TGTGCCAGCAGCTTGCGACTTGAGGGGGAGACCCAGTACTTC	CASSLRLEGETQYF
TRBV19	many	TRBJ2-5	.	TGTGCCAGTAAAGGAGGGGCACAAGAGACCCAGTACTTC	CASKGGAQETQYF
TRBV19	.	TRBJ1-1	.	TGTGCCAGTAACCGACGGGGCACTGAAGCTTTCTTT	CASNRRGTEAFF
TRBV25-1	.	TRBJ1-5	TRBD1	TGTGCCAGTCGGACAGGGGGCCGACAGCCCCAGCATTTT	CASRTGGRQPQHF
TRBV20-1	many	TRBJ2-3	.	TGCAGTGCCCACGGGTCTAGCACAGATACGCAGTATTTT	CSAHGSSTDTQYF
TRBV20-1	many	TRBJ2-7	.	TGCAGTGCTAGTGTAGTTGGCGCCTACGAGCAGTACTTC	CSASVVGAYEQYF
TRBV9	many	TRBJ2-1	TRBD2	TGTGCCAGCAGCGTCGCCCTAAGGGTTGGCGGGAGGGCCGATGAGCAGTTCTTC	CASSVALRVGGRADEQFF
TRBV29-1	.	TRBJ2-1	.	TGCAGCGTTGTCCGGCTAGAGGGCTATGAGCAGTTCTTC	CSVVRLEGYEQFF
TRBV28	few	TRBJ2-7	TRBD2	TGTGCCACCTTAGCGGGAGCGTCCTACGAGCAGTACTTC	CATLAGASYEQYF
TRBV12-3/TRBV12-4	.	TRBJ2-2	TRBD1	TGTGCCAGCAGTTTGGGTAGGGGGCTGGGCCCGAACACCGGGGAGCTGTTTTTT	CASSLGRGLGPNTGELFF
TRBV5-1	.	TRBJ2-1	TRBD2	TGCGCCAGCAGCTTAGCGGGAGCCTCCCACGAGCAGTTCTTC	CASSLAGASHEQFF
TRBV7-2	.	TRBJ1-1	.	TGTGCCAGCAGCCTGGTCCGGGGCGGCGGTACTGAAGCTTTCTTT	CASSLVRGGGTEAFF
TRBV6-6	many	TRBJ2-1	.	TGTGCCAGCAGTTACTCGTCACTAGCCGATGAGCAGTTCTTC	CASSYSSLADEQFF
TRBV6-5	.	TRBJ1-1	.	TGTGCCAGCAGGAAGAGAGTAATGAACACTGAAGCTTTCTTT	CASRKRVMNTEAFF
TRBV20-1	.	TRBJ1-2	.	TGCAGTGTCTTAGCGGGAGGGCCCTGTTCGAGTCGTGGCTACACCTTC	CSVLAGGPCSSRGYTF
TRBV7-9	many	TRBJ2-7	.	TGTGCCAGCAGCTTAATGAGTGGAGAGCAGTACTTC	CASSLMSGEQYF